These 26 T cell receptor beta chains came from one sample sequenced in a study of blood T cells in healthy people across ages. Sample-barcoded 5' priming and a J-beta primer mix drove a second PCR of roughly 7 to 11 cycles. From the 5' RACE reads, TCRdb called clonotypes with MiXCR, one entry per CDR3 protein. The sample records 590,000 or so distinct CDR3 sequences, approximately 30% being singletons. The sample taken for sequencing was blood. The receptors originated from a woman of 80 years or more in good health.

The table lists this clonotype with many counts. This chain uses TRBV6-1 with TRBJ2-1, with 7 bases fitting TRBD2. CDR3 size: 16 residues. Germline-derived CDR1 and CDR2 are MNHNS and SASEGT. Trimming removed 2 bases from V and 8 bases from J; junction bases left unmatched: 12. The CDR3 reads CASSERGRGGIDEQFF. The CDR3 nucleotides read TGTGCCAGCAGTGAACGTGGGAGGGGAGGGATCGATGAGCAGTTCTTC.

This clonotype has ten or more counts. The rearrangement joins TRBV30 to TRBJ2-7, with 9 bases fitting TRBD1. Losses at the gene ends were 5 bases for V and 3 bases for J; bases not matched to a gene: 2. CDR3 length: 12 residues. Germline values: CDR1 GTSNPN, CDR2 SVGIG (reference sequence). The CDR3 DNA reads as TGTGCCTGGGGGACAGGGCTCTACGAGCAGTACTTC. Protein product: CAWGTGLYEQYF. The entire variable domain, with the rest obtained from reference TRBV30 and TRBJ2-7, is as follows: SQTIHQWPATLVQPVGSPLSLECTVEGTSNPNLYWYRQAAGRGLQLLFYSVGIGQISSEVPQNLSASRPQDRQFILSSKKLLLSDSGFYLCAWGTGLYEQYFGPGTRLTVT.

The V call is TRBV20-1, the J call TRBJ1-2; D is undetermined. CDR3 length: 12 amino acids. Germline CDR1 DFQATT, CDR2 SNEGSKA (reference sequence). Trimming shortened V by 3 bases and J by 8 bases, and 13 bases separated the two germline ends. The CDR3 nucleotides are TGCAGTGCTAGGGACCGGGCGCGGGGCTACACCTTC. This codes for CSARDRARGYTF.

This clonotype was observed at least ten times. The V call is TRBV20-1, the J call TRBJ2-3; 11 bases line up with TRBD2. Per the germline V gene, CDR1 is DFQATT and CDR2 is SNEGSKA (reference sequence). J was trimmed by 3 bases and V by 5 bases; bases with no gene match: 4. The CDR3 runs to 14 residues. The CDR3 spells CSAASGGLTDTQYF. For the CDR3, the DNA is TGCAGTGCTGCTAGCGGGGGGCTAACAGATACGCAGTATTTT.

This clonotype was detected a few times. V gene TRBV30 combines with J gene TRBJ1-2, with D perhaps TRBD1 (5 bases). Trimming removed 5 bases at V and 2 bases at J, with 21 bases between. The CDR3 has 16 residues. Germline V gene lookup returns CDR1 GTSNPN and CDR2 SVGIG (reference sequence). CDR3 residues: CAWLHPLGGLNYGYTF. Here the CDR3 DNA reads TGTGCCTGGTTACATCCCCTCGGGGGGTTAAACTATGGCTACACCTTC.

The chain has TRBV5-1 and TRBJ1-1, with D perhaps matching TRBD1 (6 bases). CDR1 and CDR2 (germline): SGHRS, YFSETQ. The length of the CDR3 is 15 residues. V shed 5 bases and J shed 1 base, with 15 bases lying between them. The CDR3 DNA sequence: TGCGCCAGCAGGGAGACAGGACTCACGAACACTGAAGCTTTCTTT. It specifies CASRETGLTNTEAFF.

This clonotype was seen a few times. The CDR3 loop is CASSYYPDEQYF. The CDR3 region has the DNA TGTGCCAGCAGTTACTATCCCGACGAGCAGTACTTC. The rearrangement links TRBV6-2 or TRBV6-3 to TRBJ2-5; no reliable D call. The J call could be wrong; TRBJ2-7 is a better fit for the DNA end. From germline, CDR1 is MNHEY and CDR2 SVGEGT. The CDR3 spans 12 residues.

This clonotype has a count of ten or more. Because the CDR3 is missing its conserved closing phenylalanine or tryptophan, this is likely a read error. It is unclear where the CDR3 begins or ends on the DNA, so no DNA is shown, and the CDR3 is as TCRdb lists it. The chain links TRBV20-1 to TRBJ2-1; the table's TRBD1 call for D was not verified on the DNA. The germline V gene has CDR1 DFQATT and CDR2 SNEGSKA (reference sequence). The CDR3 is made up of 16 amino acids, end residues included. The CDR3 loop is CSADPGTGLDGYTFGS.

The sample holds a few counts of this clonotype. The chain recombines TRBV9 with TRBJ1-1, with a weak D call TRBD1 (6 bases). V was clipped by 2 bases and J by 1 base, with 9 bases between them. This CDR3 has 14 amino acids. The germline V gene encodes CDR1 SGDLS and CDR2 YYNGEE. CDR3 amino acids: CASSVGHANTEAFF. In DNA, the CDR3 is TGTGCCAGCAGCGTGGGACACGCGAACACTGAAGCTTTCTTT. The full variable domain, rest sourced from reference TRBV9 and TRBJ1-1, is DSGVTQTPKHLITATGQRVTLRCSPRSGDLSVYWYQQSLDQGLQFLIQYYNGEERAKGNILERFSAQQFPDLHSELNLSSLELGDSALYFCASSVGHANTEAFFGQGTRLTVV.

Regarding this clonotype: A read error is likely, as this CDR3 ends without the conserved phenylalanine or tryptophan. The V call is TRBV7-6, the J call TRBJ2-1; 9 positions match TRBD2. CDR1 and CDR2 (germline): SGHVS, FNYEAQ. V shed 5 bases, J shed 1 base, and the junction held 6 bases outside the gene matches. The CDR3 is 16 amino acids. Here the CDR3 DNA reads TGTGCCAGCAGCGCGCGACTAGCGGTTTCCTACAATGAGCAGTTCCTC. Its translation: CASSARLAVSYNEQFL.

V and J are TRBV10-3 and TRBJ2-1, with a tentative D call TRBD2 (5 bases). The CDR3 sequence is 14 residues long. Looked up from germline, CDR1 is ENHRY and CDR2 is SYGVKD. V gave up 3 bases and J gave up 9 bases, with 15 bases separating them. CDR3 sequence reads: CAISEGLGGAEQFF. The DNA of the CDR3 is TGTGCCATCAGTGAAGGACTGGGTGGAGCTGAGCAGTTCTTC.

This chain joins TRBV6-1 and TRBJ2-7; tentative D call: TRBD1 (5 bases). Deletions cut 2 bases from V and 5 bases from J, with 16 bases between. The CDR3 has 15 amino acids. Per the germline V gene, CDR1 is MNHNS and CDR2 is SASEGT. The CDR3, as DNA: TGTGCCAGCAGTGAATTCGCAGGGTCTTTGCACGAGCAGTACTTC. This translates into CASSEFAGSLHEQYF.

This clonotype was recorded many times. The CDR3 here is CASSQGTSTDTQYF. The CDR3 nucleotides are TGTGCCAGCAGCCAAGGGACTAGCACAGATACGCAGTATTTT. The chain has TRBV2 and TRBJ2-3; the D gene is possibly TRBD2 (6 bases). Germline V gene lookup returns CDR1 SNHLY and CDR2 FYNNEI. Trimming cost V 6 bases and J 0 bases, with 10 bases left between them. The CDR3 contains 14 residues.

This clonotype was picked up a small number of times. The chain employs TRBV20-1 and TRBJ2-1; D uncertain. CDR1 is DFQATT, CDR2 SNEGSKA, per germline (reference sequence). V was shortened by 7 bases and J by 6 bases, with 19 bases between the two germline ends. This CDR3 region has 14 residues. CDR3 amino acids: CSGEVAEIRNEQFF. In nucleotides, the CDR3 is TGCAGTGGGGAAGTAGCAGAGATACGCAATGAGCAGTTCTTC.

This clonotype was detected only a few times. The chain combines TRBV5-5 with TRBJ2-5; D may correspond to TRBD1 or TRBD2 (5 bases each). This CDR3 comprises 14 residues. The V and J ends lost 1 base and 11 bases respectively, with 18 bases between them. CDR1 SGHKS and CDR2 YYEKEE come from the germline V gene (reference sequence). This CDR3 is CASSLPGTYNEQYF. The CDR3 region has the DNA TGTGCCAGCAGCTTGCCCGGGACCTACAATGAGCAGTACTTC.

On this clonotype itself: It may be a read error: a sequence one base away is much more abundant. CDR3 nucleotides: TGTGCCAGCAAGACTAGCGGGGACAATGAGCAGGTCTTC. It encodes CASKTSGDNEQVF. The rearrangement uses TRBV6-1 and TRBJ2-1; 11 bases map to TRBD2. Germline V lookup: CDR1 MNHNS, CDR2 SASEGT. This CDR3 is 13 amino acids long.

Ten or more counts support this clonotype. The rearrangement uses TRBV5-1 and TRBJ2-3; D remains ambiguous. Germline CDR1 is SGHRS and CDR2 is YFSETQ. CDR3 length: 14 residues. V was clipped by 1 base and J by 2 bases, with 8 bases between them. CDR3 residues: CASSLLADTDTQYF. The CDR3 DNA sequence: TGCGCCAGCAGCTTGTTGGCCGACACAGATACGCAGTATTTT. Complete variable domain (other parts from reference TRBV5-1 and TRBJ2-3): KAGVTQTPRYLIKTRGQQVTLSCSPISGHRSVSWYQQTPGQGLQFLFEYFSETQRNKGNFPGRFSGRQFSNSRSEMNVSTLELGDSALYLCASSLLADTDTQYFGPGTRLTVL.

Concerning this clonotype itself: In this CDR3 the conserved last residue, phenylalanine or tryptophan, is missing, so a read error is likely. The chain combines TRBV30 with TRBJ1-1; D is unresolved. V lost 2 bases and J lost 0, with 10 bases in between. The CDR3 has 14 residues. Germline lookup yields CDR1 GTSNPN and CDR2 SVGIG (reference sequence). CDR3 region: CAWSPIPVNTEAFC. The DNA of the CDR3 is TGTGCCTGGAGTCCAATCCCAGTGAACACTGAAGCTTTCTGT.

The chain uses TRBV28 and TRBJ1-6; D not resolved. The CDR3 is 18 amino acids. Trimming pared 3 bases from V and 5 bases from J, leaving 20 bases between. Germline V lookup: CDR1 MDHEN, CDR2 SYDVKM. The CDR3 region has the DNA TGTGCCAGCAGTTTTTACGGGGTTGGTCGGTTGGATAATTCACCCCTCCACTTT. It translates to CASSFYGVGRLDNSPLHF.

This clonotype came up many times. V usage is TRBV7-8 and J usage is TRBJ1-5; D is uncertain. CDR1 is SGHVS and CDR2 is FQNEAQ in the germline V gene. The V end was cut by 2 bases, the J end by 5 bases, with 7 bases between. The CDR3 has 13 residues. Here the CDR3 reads CASSLTRDQPQHF. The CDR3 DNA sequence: TGTGCCAGCAGCTTAACGAGGGATCAGCCCCAGCATTTT. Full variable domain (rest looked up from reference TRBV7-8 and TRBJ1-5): GAGVSQSPRYKVAKRGQDVALRCDPISGHVSLFWYQQALGQGPEFLTYFQNEAQLDKSGLPSDRFFAERPEGSVSTLKIQRTQQEDSAVYLCASSLTRDQPQHFGDGTRLSIL.

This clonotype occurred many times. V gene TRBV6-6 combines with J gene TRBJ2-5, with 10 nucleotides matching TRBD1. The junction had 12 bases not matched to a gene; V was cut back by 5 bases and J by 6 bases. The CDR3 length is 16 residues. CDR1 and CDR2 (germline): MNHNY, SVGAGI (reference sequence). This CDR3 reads CASSPGDRGNQKTQYF. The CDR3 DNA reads TGTGCCAGCAGTCCGGGGGACAGGGGAAATCAAAAGACCCAGTACTTC.

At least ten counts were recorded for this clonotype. CDR3 DNA: TGTGCCAGCAGTTTAAACAGCTACATTCAGTACTTC. Amino acids: CASSLNSYIQYF. The rearrangement links TRBV28 to TRBJ2-4; D not certain. V shed 2 bases and J shed 8 bases, with 7 bases lying between them. CDR1 is MDHEN, CDR2 SYDVKM, per germline. The CDR3 covers 12 residues.

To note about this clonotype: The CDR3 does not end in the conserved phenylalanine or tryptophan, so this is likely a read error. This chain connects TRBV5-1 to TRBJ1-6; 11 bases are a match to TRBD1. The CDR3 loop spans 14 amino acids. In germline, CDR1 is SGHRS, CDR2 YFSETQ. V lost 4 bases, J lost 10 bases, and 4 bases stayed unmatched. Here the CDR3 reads CASSTDRGQSPLHC. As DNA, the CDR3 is TGCGCCAGCAGCACGGACAGGGGGCAGTCACCCCTCCACTGT.

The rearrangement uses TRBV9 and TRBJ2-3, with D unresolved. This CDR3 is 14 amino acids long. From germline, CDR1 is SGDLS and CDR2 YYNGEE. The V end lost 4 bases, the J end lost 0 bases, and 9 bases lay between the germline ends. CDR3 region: CASSSRSSTDTQYF. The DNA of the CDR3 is TGTGCCAGCAGCTCCCGGTCTAGCACAGATACGCAGTATTTT.

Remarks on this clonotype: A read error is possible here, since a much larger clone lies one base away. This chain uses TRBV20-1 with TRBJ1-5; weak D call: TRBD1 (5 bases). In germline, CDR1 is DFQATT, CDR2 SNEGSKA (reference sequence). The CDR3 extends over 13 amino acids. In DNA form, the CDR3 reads TGCAGTGCTAGCGGGCAGGGACCAAAGCCCCGGCATTTT. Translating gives CSASGQGPKPRHF.

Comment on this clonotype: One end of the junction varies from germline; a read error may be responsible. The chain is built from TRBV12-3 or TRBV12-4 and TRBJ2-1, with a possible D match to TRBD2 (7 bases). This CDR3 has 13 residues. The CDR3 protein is CTSSSDAGADQFF. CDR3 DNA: TGTACCAGCAGTTCGGATGCGGGGGCTGACCAGTTCTTC.